The clone carrying this TCR beta chain was recorded a few times. As yet, its antigen is unknown. These data come from a study of immune evolution from preneoplasia to lung adenocarcinoma. Study background: HLA loss of heterozygosity: about 7% AIS, less than 18% MIA, over 30% ADC, none AAH. Study findings and constraints: Later-stage lesions appeared to have more T cells, more diversity, less clonality.

The CDR3 runs to 16 residues. CDR1 is MDHEN and CDR2 is SYDVKM in the germline V gene. The germline V and J ends were trimmed by 7 bases and 5 bases, with 22 bases remaining between them. Assay used: immunoSEQ multiplex PCR; TCRdb lists only in-frame clones, some missing. The sample lists approximately 11,000 clones, less than 85% occurring once. Sequenced material: FFPE minimally invasive lung adenocarcinoma tissue. The sequence was obtained from a person aged 65-85 years with lung adenocarcinoma. The chain joins TRBV28 to TRBJ2-3; D is unclear. The CDR3 DNA is TGTGCCAGCATGACCCCGGGTCTCGACACGAAAGATACGCAGTATTTT. Its protein is CASMTPGLDTKDTQYF.